These 23 T cell receptor beta chains came from one sample sequenced in a study of early T cells in non-severe SARS-CoV-2 infection. TCRdb ran MiXCR on the 5' RACE reads and lists one entry per CDR3 protein. The sample holds 15,000 to 20,000 distinct CDR3 sequences, approximately 6.2% seen once. Input material: whole blood. The receptors were sampled from an adult who was a healthcare worker with PCR-confirmed SARS-CoV-2 infection or an uninfected control (not recorded which).

This clonotype was seen at least ten times. This chain uses TRBV7-9 with TRBJ1-4, with D unclear. V was clipped by 1 base and J by 5 bases, with 8 bases between them. Germline V CDR1 and CDR2: SEHNR, FQNEAQ (reference sequence). The CDR3 consists of 14 residues. CDR3 DNA: TGTGCCAGCAGCTTAGGGCAGTCGAATGAAAAACTGTTTTTT. It is translated as CASSLGQSNEKLFF.

This clonotype was detected many times. V and J are TRBV7-7 and TRBJ2-1; D not certain. The germline V gene encodes CDR1 SSHAT and CDR2 FNYEAQ (reference sequence). Trimming shortened V by 2 bases and J by 1 base, and 36 bases separated the two germline ends. There are 24 residues in the CDR3. CDR3 nucleotides: TGTGCCAGCAGCTTATATACGACAATCCTAGTCGGTTCGCTCTCTACTGGGTCCTACAATGAGCAGTTCTTC. Protein product: CASSLYTTILVGSLSTGSYNEQFF.

The table lists this clonotype with many counts. This chain uses TRBV6-1 with TRBJ1-4; D is possibly TRBD1 (6 bases). The germline gives CDR1 MNHNS, CDR2 SASEGT. The CDR3 has 15 amino acids. V was trimmed by 4 bases and J by 0 bases, leaving 9 bases between them. The CDR3 DNA reads TGTGCCAGCAGTGTGACAGGCGCAACTAATGAAAAACTGTTTTTT. Translation gives CASSVTGATNEKLFF.

By sample fraction, this clonotype is medium-sized. The rearrangement uses TRBV20-1 and TRBJ2-3, with 10 positions matching TRBD2. The junction had 7 bases not matched to a gene; V was cut back by 6 bases and J by 1 base. The CDR3 loop spans 15 amino acids. Germline V lookup: CDR1 DFQATT, CDR2 SNEGSKA (reference sequence). In nucleotides, the CDR3 is TGCAGTGCGGGGGGAGGGACTAGCGGCACAGATACGCAGTATTTT. It specifies CSAGGGTSGTDTQYF.

The J gene is TRBJ2-7, the V gene TRBV5-1; TRBD1 matches 8 bases. The CDR3 sequence is 15 residues long. The germline CDR1 and CDR2 sequences are SGHRS and YFSETQ. J was trimmed by 4 bases and V by 0 bases; bases with no gene match: 6. Written as DNA, the CDR3 is TGCGCCAGCAGCTTGGCCTACAGGGGGGATTACGAGCAGTACTTC. Residues: CASSLAYRGDYEQYF.

This clonotype has at least ten counts. The chain joins TRBV6-5 to TRBJ2-2; D is uncertain. Germline V CDR1 and CDR2: MNHEY, SVGAGI. V lost 7 bases, J lost 0 bases, and 9 bases lay in between. There are 14 residues in the CDR3. The DNA of the CDR3 is TGTGCCAGCAAAAGCGTAACGAACACCGGGGAGCTGTTTTTT. This sequence encodes CASKSVTNTGELFF.

This clonotype was counted only a few times. This sequence joins TRBV6-5 and TRBJ1-6; 10 bases match TRBD1. In germline, CDR1 is MNHEY, CDR2 SVGAGI. The CDR3 runs 14 residues. V was pared by 4 bases and J by 9 bases, with 3 bases of the junction left unmatched. The CDR3 coding sequence is TGTGCCAGCAGTTCGACAGGGGGCGCTTCACCCCTCCACTTT. It codes for CASSSTGGASPLHF.

Only a few counts were recorded for this clonotype. The chain employs TRBV13 and TRBJ2-7, with a weak D call TRBD2 (5 bases). Germline V gives CDR1 PRHDT, CDR2 FYEKMQ (reference sequence). The CDR3 has 14 amino acids. V dropped 5 bases and J dropped 0 bases, with 11 bases sitting between them. The CDR3 DNA follows: TGTGCCAGCAGCCCCGCGGGCATCTCCTACGAGCAGTACTTC. Its protein product is CASSPAGISYEQYF. Drawing the rest from reference TRBV13 and TRBJ2-7, the complete variable domain is AAGVIQSPRHLIKEKRETATLKCYPIPRHDTVYWYQQGPGQDPQFLISFYEKMQSDKGSIPDRFSAQQFSDYHSELNMSSLELGDSALYFCASSPAGISYEQYFGPGTRLTVT.

The chain links TRBV30 to TRBJ1-5; D ambiguous. V dropped 1 base and J dropped 4 bases, with 11 bases sitting between them. From germline, CDR1 is GTSNPN and CDR2 SVGIG (reference sequence). The CDR3 length is 14 residues. The CDR3 DNA is TGTGCCTGGAGTGAAGGTTTCGCGAATCAGCCCCAGCATTTT. Its protein product is CAWSEGFANQPQHF.

This clonotype appeared many times. J is TRBJ1-1 and V is TRBV6-1, with D uncertain. The germline V gene encodes CDR1 MNHNS and CDR2 SASEGT. V shed 3 bases and J shed 1 base, with 6 bases lying between them. CDR3 length: 13 residues. The CDR3 nucleotides read TGTGCCAGCAGTGACATACAGAACACTGAAGCTTTCTTT. This codes for CASSDIQNTEAFF.

This clonotype showed up many times. The gene calls are TRBV29-1 and TRBJ1-1, with 7 bases fitting TRBD1. Germline V CDR1 and CDR2: SQVTM, ANQGSEA. The CDR3 consists of 13 residues. With 6 bases clipped from V and 2 bases from J, the junction kept 6 bases outside the gene matches. The CDR3 region has the DNA TGCAGCGTCAGGGGGGGGCGAAACACTGAAGCTTTCTTT. It translates to CSVRGGRNTEAFF. The full variable domain, in which reference TRBV29-1 and TRBJ1-1 provide the parts outside the CDR3, is SAVISQKPSRDICQRGTSLTIQCQVDSQVTMMFWYRQQPGQSLTLIATANQGSEATYESGFVIDKFPISRPNLTFSTLTVSNMSPEDSSIYLCSVRGGRNTEAFFGQGTRLTVV.

This clonotype has ten or more counts. The rearrangement uses TRBV7-9 and TRBJ2-1, with 7 bases that match TRBD1. The V and J ends lost 2 bases and 8 bases, in that order; junction bases with no gene match: 9. In germline, CDR1 is SEHNR, CDR2 FQNEAQ (reference sequence). This CDR3 spans 15 amino acids. The CDR3 DNA sequence: TGTGCCAGCAGCTTATCAACAGGGGTGGTGGATGAGCAGTTCTTC. Amino acid sequence: CASSLSTGVVDEQFF.

This clonotype came up a few times. The chain has TRBV12-3 or TRBV12-4 and TRBJ1-4; D unresolved. V dropped 5 bases and J dropped 9 bases, with 10 bases sitting between them. The CDR3 is 12 amino acids. The CDR3 sequence: CASSADVKKLFF. CDR3 DNA sequence: TGTGCCAGCAGTGCCGACGTGAAAAAACTGTTTTTT.

This clonotype qualifies as medium-sized (0.01 to 0.1%). The chain links TRBV29-1 to TRBJ2-3, with D hard to call. This CDR3 comprises 13 residues. Germline CDR1 and CDR2: SQVTM and ANQGSEA. Between the trimmed V and J ends, which lost 5 bases and 1 base, there was a span of 10 bases. The CDR3 spells CSVLKSGTDTQYF. The CDR3 nucleotides are TGCAGCGTTTTGAAGTCAGGCACAGATACGCAGTATTTT.

This clonotype showed up many times. The V call is TRBV11-2, the J call TRBJ2-2, with 10 bases lining up with TRBD2. Germline CDR1 SGHAT, CDR2 FQNNGV. The V segment lost 2 bases and the J segment 1 base; nucleotides outside the gene matches: 4. The CDR3 covers 17 residues. As DNA, the CDR3 is TGTGCCAGCAGCTTACGACCTAGCGGGGGGAACACCGGGGAGCTGTTTTTT. Translating gives CASSLRPSGGNTGELFF.

This clonotype occurred many times. The chain combines TRBV10-1 with TRBJ2-5; D is perhaps TRBD1 or TRBD2 (5 bases each). The germline V gene has CDR1 WNHNN and CDR2 SYGVQD (reference sequence). The V end was cut by 5 bases, the J end by 3 bases, with 13 bases between. The CDR3 is 14 amino acids. Written as DNA, the CDR3 is TGCGCCAGCAGTACCGGGACCGAAGAAGAGACCCAGTACTTC. Its translation: CASSTGTEEETQYF.

This clonotype came up many times. The V call is TRBV9, the J call TRBJ2-3; unclear D gene. Germline CDR1 is SGDLS and CDR2 is YYNGEE. The CDR3 is made up of 16 amino acids. V lost 4 bases, J lost 0 bases, and 15 bases lay in between. The CDR3 region is CASSPLPGESTDTQYF. The CDR3 DNA is TGTGCCAGCAGCCCTCTCCCCGGAGAAAGCACAGATACGCAGTATTTT.

J is TRBJ1-3 and V is TRBV6-5; TRBD1 matches at 8 bases. The CDR3 length is 17 residues. V lost 5 bases and J lost 4; bases outside the gene matches: 13. Germline V gives CDR1 MNHEY, CDR2 SVGAGI. CDR3 nucleotides: TGTGCCAGCAGTCGTCCAATGACAGGGGAAGACGGAAACACCATATATTTT. The encoded protein is CASSRPMTGEDGNTIYF.

There are many counts of this clonotype. This chain uses TRBV7-9 with TRBJ2-7; TRBD1 might be the D (6 bases). The germline V gene has CDR1 SEHNR and CDR2 FQNEAQ (reference sequence). V was pared by 6 bases and J by 5 bases, with 14 bases between. There are 13 residues in the CDR3. The CDR3 nucleotides read TGTGCCAGCAGAGCCACCGACAGGAACGAGCAGTACTTC. It specifies CASRATDRNEQYF.

V gene TRBV4-1 combines with J gene TRBJ2-7; D unclear. The CDR3 is made up of 14 amino acids. Trimming took 2 bases from V and 4 from J, leaving 12 bases between them. Per germline, CDR1 MGHRA and CDR2 YSYEKL. DNA of the CDR3: TGCGCCAGCAGCCAATATCCGGTTCTTTACGAGCAGTACTTC. Translating it yields CASSQYPVLYEQYF.

Ten or more counts support this clonotype. This chain links TRBV20-1 with TRBJ2-7, with D perhaps TRBD1 (6 bases). CDR3 size: 12 residues. In germline, CDR1 is DFQATT, CDR2 SNEGSKA (reference sequence). The germline V and J ends were trimmed by 6 bases and 2 bases, with 11 bases remaining between them. CDR3 sequence (DNA): TGCAGTGCGGAGGACAGTCCCTACGAGCAGTACTTC. Its protein is CSAEDSPYEQYF.

In this sample, this clonotype turned up many times. The chain has TRBV2 and TRBJ2-3; the match to TRBD2 covers 10 bases. The CDR3 has 14 amino acids. Germline assignment: CDR1 SNHLY and CDR2 FYNNEI. The trim removed 7 bases at V and 4 bases at J, leaving 5 bases unmatched. The CDR3 region is CASKPSGSADTQYF. The CDR3 region has the DNA TGTGCCAGCAAACCTAGCGGGAGCGCAGATACGCAGTATTTT.

V is TRBV20-1 and J is TRBJ1-1; weak D call: TRBD1 (5 bases). Trimming cost V 0 bases and J 4 bases, with 12 bases left between them. Germline assignment: CDR1 DFQATT and CDR2 SNEGSKA (reference sequence). This CDR3 has 14 residues. In DNA, the CDR3 is TGCAGTGCTAGAGATCTAGGGGCTGGCACTGAAGCTTTCTTT. Protein: CSARDLGAGTEAFF.